Listed below are T cell receptor beta chains from one sample, sequenced in a study of shared clonotypes between healthy human individuals. Some clones are missing from TCRdb's copy, which holds only in-frame ones; the method was immunoSEQ multiplex PCR. The sample has under 2,000,000 clones, about 94% seen once. Specimen: naive CD8+ T cells sorted from blood. These TCRs come from a man aged 18 to 29 in good health. Each CDR3 is given with its conserved first and last residue. Each record gives: CDR3 protein, CDR3 DNA, V gene, J gene, clone size, D gene. A D gene is named only where the DNA matches it firmly. Part of the rows lack a size; the others show once, few, many or a class for expanded clones.

CDR3aa: CASSPGGEGYGYTF
CDR3nt: TGTGCCAGTAGTCCAGGGGGCGAGGGCTATGGCTACACCTTC
v_gene: TRBV19
j_gene: TRBJ1-2
abundance: .
d_gene: TRBD1

CDR3aa: CASSSRFSSYNEQFF
CDR3nt: TGTGCCAGCAGCTCGCGATTTAGCTCCTACAATGAGCAGTTCTTC
v_gene: TRBV5-6
j_gene: TRBJ2-1
abundance: once
d_gene: .

CDR3aa: CASSPPYNYGYTF
CDR3nt: TGTGCCAGCTCACCCCCATATAACTATGGCTACACCTTC
v_gene: TRBV18
j_gene: TRBJ1-2
abundance: .
d_gene: .

CDR3aa: CASTEPVYEQYF
CDR3nt: TGTGCCAGCACCGAACCAGTTTACGAGCAGTACTTC
v_gene: TRBV6-1
j_gene: TRBJ2-7
abundance: .
d_gene: .

CDR3aa: CASSQPGQGAFGYEQYF
CDR3nt: TGCGCCAGCAGCCAGCCGGGACAGGGGGCTTTTGGGTACGAGCAGTACTTC
v_gene: TRBV4-1
j_gene: TRBJ2-7
abundance: .
d_gene: TRBD1

CDR3aa: CASSYSGNNEQFF
CDR3nt: TGTGCCAGCAGCTATTCAGGGAACAATGAGCAGTTCTTC
v_gene: TRBV7-6
j_gene: TRBJ2-1
abundance: .
d_gene: .

CDR3aa: CASRGITSYNEQFF
CDR3nt: TGTGCCTCCAGAGGGATCACCTCCTACAATGAGCAGTTCTTC
v_gene: TRBV7-9
j_gene: TRBJ2-1
abundance: .
d_gene: .

CDR3aa: CASSFPAGREDTQYF
CDR3nt: TGTGCCAGCAGCTTCCCGGCAGGGCGGGAAGATACGCAGTATTTT
v_gene: TRBV7-9
j_gene: TRBJ2-3
abundance: .
d_gene: .

CDR3aa: CASSQDSRLPSYEQYF
CDR3nt: TGCGCCAGCAGCCAAGATTCGAGACTACCGTCCTACGAGCAGTACTTC
v_gene: TRBV4-3
j_gene: TRBJ2-7
abundance: .
d_gene: .

CDR3aa: CAEGDQSNTGELFF
CDR3nt: TGTGCCGAAGGGGACCAATCGAACACCGGGGAGCTGTTTTTT
v_gene: TRBV2
j_gene: TRBJ2-2
abundance: .
d_gene: .

CDR3aa: CASRRTEMNTEAFF
CDR3nt: TGCGCCAGCAGGAGGACAGAGATGAACACTGAAGCTTTCTTT
v_gene: TRBV10-2
j_gene: TRBJ1-1
abundance: .
d_gene: .

CDR3aa: CASSQVGTGPRTEAFF
CDR3nt: TGCGCCAGCAGCCAAGTAGGGACAGGGCCACGGACTGAAGCTTTCTTT
v_gene: TRBV4-1
j_gene: TRBJ1-1
abundance: .
d_gene: TRBD1

CDR3aa: CASKPEGFTYEQYF
CDR3nt: TGTGCCAGCAAACCGGAGGGGTTTACCTACGAGCAGTACTTC
v_gene: TRBV28
j_gene: TRBJ2-7
abundance: .
d_gene: .

CDR3aa: CASSFGTGNDEQYF
CDR3nt: TGTGCCAGCAGCTTTGGGACAGGAAACGACGAGCAGTACTTC
v_gene: TRBV5-4
j_gene: TRBJ2-7
abundance: .
d_gene: TRBD1

CDR3aa: CASSLAFGESETQYF
CDR3nt: TGTGCCAGCAGCTTAGCGTTCGGGGAATCGGAGACCCAGTACTTC
v_gene: TRBV11-2
j_gene: TRBJ2-5
abundance: .
d_gene: .

CDR3aa: CASSSGVGALNSPLHF
CDR3nt: TGTGCCAGCAGCTCAGGCGTGGGTGCCTTAAATTCACCCCTCCACTTT
v_gene: TRBV5-5
j_gene: TRBJ1-6
abundance: .
d_gene: .

CDR3aa: CASSQEIRTSGYEQYF
CDR3nt: TGCGCCAGCAGCCAAGAAATCCGGACTAGCGGGTACGAGCAGTACTTC
v_gene: TRBV4-1
j_gene: TRBJ2-7
abundance: .
d_gene: TRBD2

CDR3aa: CASSFFGYQETQYF
CDR3nt: TGTGCCAGCAGTTTTTTCGGGTACCAAGAGACCCAGTACTTC
v_gene: TRBV28
j_gene: TRBJ2-5
abundance: .
d_gene: .

CDR3aa: CASSMGGPYEQYF
CDR3nt: TGTGCCAGTAGTATGGGTGGCCCCTACGAGCAGTACTTC
v_gene: TRBV19
j_gene: TRBJ2-7
abundance: .
d_gene: .

CDR3aa: CAATSDSYEQYF
CDR3nt: TGTGCAGCGACTAGCGACTCCTACGAGCAGTACTTC
v_gene: TRBV10-3
j_gene: TRBJ2-7
abundance: .
d_gene: TRBD2

CDR3aa: CASSYRGIGQPQHF
CDR3nt: TGTGCCAGCAGTTACAGGGGCATAGGGCAGCCCCAGCATTTT
v_gene: TRBV6-5
j_gene: TRBJ1-5
abundance: .
d_gene: .

CDR3aa: CASSAEWDTQYF
CDR3nt: TGTGCCAGCAGCGCGGAGTGGGATACGCAGTATTTT
v_gene: TRBV7-9
j_gene: TRBJ2-3
abundance: .
d_gene: .

CDR3aa: CASSEGGEAFF
CDR3nt: TGCGCCAGCAGTGAGGGGGGAGAAGCTTTCTTT
v_gene: TRBV10-2
j_gene: TRBJ1-1
abundance: .
d_gene: .

CDR3aa: CASSLAGGETQYF
CDR3nt: TGTGCCAGCAGCTTAGCGGGTGGAGAGACCCAGTACTTC
v_gene: TRBV7-9
j_gene: TRBJ2-5
abundance: .
d_gene: .

CDR3aa: CASSYRASGGPGTTDTQYF
CDR3nt: TGCGCCAGCAGCTATAGGGCTAGCGGGGGGCCGGGGACCACAGATACGCAGTATTTT
v_gene: TRBV5-1
j_gene: TRBJ2-3
abundance: .
d_gene: TRBD2